The T cell receptor beta chain described here comes from a study of shared clonotypes between healthy human individuals. V was clipped by 4 bases and J by 6 bases; unmatched bases: 9. The germline CDR1 and CDR2 sequences are SGHVS and FQNEAQ. The CDR3 sequence is 15 residues long. In the original analysis: For the immunoSEQ data, sequences were junction-only without quality scores, so filtering differed. TCRdb's table, derived via immunoSEQ multiplex PCR, lists solely in-frame clones and lacks some. V and J calls and clone size come straight from that table; D and trimming were deduced from the DNA. Of around 2.1 million clones listed, about 92% are singletons. CD45RO-negative cells were positively selected for CCR7, leaving out terminally differentiated effector memory CD45RA+ cells.

The receptor's source is a man younger than 35 in good health. Some clones in this sample may be carry-over from other donors' samples. What was sequenced was naive CD8+ T cells from PBMCs. This rearrangement joins TRBV7-8 to TRBJ2-7; 10 nucleotides match TRBD1. CDR3 sequence (DNA): TGTGCCAGCAGCTCTGTAGACAGGGGGCGGAGCGAGCAGTACTTC. Its translation: CASSSVDRGRSEQYF.